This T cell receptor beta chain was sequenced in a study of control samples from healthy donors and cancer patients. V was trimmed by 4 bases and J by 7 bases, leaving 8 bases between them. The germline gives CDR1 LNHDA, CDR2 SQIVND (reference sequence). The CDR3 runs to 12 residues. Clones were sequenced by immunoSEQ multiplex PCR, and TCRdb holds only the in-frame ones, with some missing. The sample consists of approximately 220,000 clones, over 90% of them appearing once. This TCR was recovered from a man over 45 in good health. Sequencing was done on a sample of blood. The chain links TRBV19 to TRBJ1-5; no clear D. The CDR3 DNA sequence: TGTGCCAGTAGTAACAATGCCCAGCCCCAGCATTTT. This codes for CASSNNAQPQHF.